The rows below give T cell receptor beta chains drawn from one sample of a study of CD8 T cells in Susac syndrome. Using its own MiXCR run on the immunoSEQ multiplex PCR reads, TCRdb lists one record per CDR3 protein. The sample contains 130,000 to 150,000 distinct CDR3 sequences, 85% to 95% of which appear only once. Sequenced sample: CD8+ T cells from PBMCs. Receptors were obtained from a human donor in good health. CDR3s include the opening cysteine and the closing phenylalanine or tryptophan. D genes are given only for firm matches.

TRBJ2-7 TRBD1 TRBV4-3 CASSQGRGPWEQYF
TRBJ2-1 TRBD2 TRBV13 CASSHGLAEGNEQFF
TRBJ2-5 . TRBV27 CASSFYPRQQETQYF
TRBJ1-1 . TRBV29-1 CSVRGSYTEAFF
TRBJ1-2 . TRBV5-4 CASSLSGPGGYTF
TRBJ2-7 . TRBV12-3/TRBV12-4 CASRPERGGIEQYF
TRBJ2-2 . TRBV7-9 CASSEATGELFF
TRBJ1-4 . TRBV6-6 CASSPLAANEKLFF
TRBJ1-1 . TRBV7-2 CASSLAGQDTVFF
TRBJ2-4 . TRBV28 CASSPYLAKNIQYF
TRBJ2-1 . TRBV12-5 CASGLFSSYNEQFF
TRBJ2-3 . TRBV3-1 CASSQEGRARIRTSTDTQYF
TRBJ1-1 . TRBV5-1 CASSPGWGGDTEAFF
TRBJ2-1 . TRBV4-3 CASSQDHQYNEQFF
TRBJ1-2 . TRBV5-6 CASSTENYGYTF
TRBJ2-1 TRBD1 TRBV6-6 CASRWTGSYNEQFF
TRBJ2-5 TRBD2 TRBV28 CASSLGMGLADGREETQYF
TRBJ1-3 . TRBV6-5 CASTSGGYGNTIYF
TRBJ1-5 . TRBV15 CATSRDRGENQPQHF
TRBJ2-1 TRBD2 TRBV27 CASSLLAGVYNEQFF
TRBJ2-1 . TRBV4-3 CASSQDMSYNEQFF
TRBJ2-7 . TRBV4-3 CASSQIGGGHEQYF
TRBJ2-3 . TRBV4-1 CASSHAGPEDTQYF
TRBJ2-7 . TRBV12-3/TRBV12-4 CASSLFGGPHPYEQYF
TRBJ2-3 . TRBV9 CASSGRGRATDTQYF
TRBJ1-1 . TRBV29-1 CSAPGRDMNTEAFF
TRBJ2-3 TRBD2 TRBV11-2 CASSFVAGGDTQYF
TRBJ1-1 . TRBV7-8 CASSVTQGWGTEAFF
TRBJ1-1 . TRBV4-3 CASSQDPRPKAEAFF
TRBJ2-1 TRBD2 TRBV4-1 CASSQDWGEGDEQFF
TRBJ2-1 . TRBV5-1 CASSWGNGDEQFF
TRBJ2-7 TRBD2 TRBV27 CASSLGLAETYEQYF
TRBJ2-3 TRBD1 TRBV15 CATSPRTGPHTDTQYF
TRBJ2-2 . TRBV14 CASSHLSTFTGELFF
TRBJ2-7 TRBD2 TRBV9 CASSVAAGTYEQYF
TRBJ2-1 TRBD2 TRBV5-6 CASSLASGRGEQFF
TRBJ1-1 . TRBV3-1 CASSPTLYTEAFF
TRBJ2-1 TRBD1 TRBV29-1 CSVEGGDRGYNEQFF
TRBJ2-1 . TRBV11-1 CASSLAPDEQFF
TRBJ2-7 TRBD2 TRBV7-2 CASSFGASGLGEQYF
TRBJ2-3 . TRBV7-3 CASSPFDTGTQYF
TRBJ1-1 . TRBV30 CAWMGWAENTEAFF
TRBJ2-5 TRBD2 TRBV12-3/TRBV12-4 CASSGTSGEETQYF
TRBJ2-3 TRBD2 TRBV9 CASSHYRQPGLSTDTQYF
TRBJ1-5 . TRBV27 CASSGGNSQPQHF
TRBJ2-5 TRBD2 TRBV13 CASSLRLAGVSQETQYF
TRBJ2-7 . TRBV6-5 CASSYSRLIEQYF